What follows are 6 T cell receptor beta chains derived from one specimen sequenced in a study of blood T cell repertoires in COVID-19. Some clones are missing from TCRdb's copy, which holds only in-frame ones; the method was immunoSEQ multiplex PCR. The sample lists about 73,000 clones, roughly 80% occurring once. Sequenced material: peripheral blood. All receptors come from a human donor in a cohort sampled during active COVID-19.

This chain joins TRBV4-2 and TRBJ2-6; no reliable D call. Germline V gene lookup returns CDR1 LGHNA and CDR2 YNFKEQ. This CDR3 is 15 amino acids long. V was clipped by 4 bases and J by 2 bases, with 9 bases between them. In DNA, the CDR3 is TGTGCCAGCAGCCCTCAGTTTACTGGGGCCAACGTCCTGACTTTC. As protein: CASSPQFTGANVLTF.

The J gene is TRBJ2-7, the V gene TRBV3-1 (or the pseudogene TRBV3-2); TRBD1 is a possible D gene (5 bases). This CDR3 is built from 11 residues. Deletions cut 3 bases from V and 7 bases from J, with 7 bases between. The V gene's germline CDR1 is LGHDT and CDR2 YNNKEL (reference sequence). CDR3 in DNA: TGTGCCAGCAGCCAGGGGCGGGAGCAGTACTTC. This codes for CASSQGREQYF.

The chain uses TRBV3-1 (or the pseudogene TRBV3-2) and TRBJ2-7; perhaps TRBD1 as D (6 bases). Germline values: CDR1 LGHDT, CDR2 YNNKEL (reference sequence). The CDR3 spans 12 residues. The V end was cut by 6 bases, the J end by 3 bases, with 9 bases between. The CDR3 nucleotides read TGTGCCAGCAGTTACAGGGACTACGAGCAGTACTTC. Its protein is CASSYRDYEQYF.

The J gene is TRBJ1-4, the V gene TRBV19; D is possibly TRBD1 (6 bases). This CDR3 is built from 13 residues. The V end was cut by 8 bases, the J end by 7 bases, with 14 bases between. Germline loops: CDR1 LNHDA, CDR2 SQIVND (reference sequence). CDR3 sequence: CASGYTGTEKLFF. The DNA for the CDR3 is TGTGCCAGTGGTTATACAGGGACTGAAAAACTGTTTTTT.

J is TRBJ2-1 and V is TRBV7-6, with a tentative D call TRBD2 (7 bases). CDR3 length: 14 residues. Germline-derived CDR1 and CDR2 are SGHVS and FNYEAQ. V dropped 4 bases and J dropped 8 bases, with 15 bases sitting between them. CDR3: CASSSLRGGYEQFF. The CDR3 DNA sequence: TGTGCCAGCAGCTCCCTTCGCGGGGGCTATGAGCAGTTCTTC.

This clone turned up a few times. This rearrangement joins TRBV7-9 to TRBJ1-1, with D maybe TRBD1 (5 bases). Germline CDR1 reads SEHNR; CDR2 reads FQNEAQ (reference sequence). CDR3 length: 14 amino acids. Trimming took off 3 bases at V and 2 bases at J, with 10 bases between the two ends. For the CDR3, the DNA is TGTGCCAGCAGCTTCGCCGGGGGTAACACTGAAGCTTTCTTT. It is translated as CASSFAGGNTEAFF.